The 6 T cell receptor beta chains in this list originate from one sample, sequenced in a study of Tregs in tolerant kidney transplant recipients. This table comes from immunoSEQ multiplex PCR, and its TCRdb copy is limited to in-frame clones, with some not included. The sample lists 75,000 to 100,000 clones, around nine tenths occurring once. The sample was CD8+ T cells from blood. The source of these receptors is a human donor in good health.

This clone was counted once. This chain connects TRBV27 to TRBJ1-1; 9 nucleotides line up with TRBD1. Losses at the gene ends were 7 bases for V and 1 base for J; bases not matched to a gene: 4. There are 14 residues in the CDR3. Germline V gene sequence: CDR1 MNHEY, CDR2 SMNVEV (reference sequence). CDR3 DNA sequence: TGTGCCAGCATAACAGGGGGCAGGAACACTGAAGCTTTCTTT. Encoded protein: CASITGGRNTEAFF.

This clone is a singleton in its sample. V usage is TRBV9 and J usage is TRBJ2-1, with 9 positions matching TRBD2. The trim removed 4 bases at V and 2 bases at J, leaving 4 bases unmatched. The CDR3 is made up of 15 amino acids. The germline V gene encodes CDR1 SGDLS and CDR2 YYNGEE. The CDR3 loop reads CASSPGLAPYNEQFF. CDR3 nucleotides: TGTGCCAGCAGCCCCGGACTAGCGCCCTACAATGAGCAGTTCTTC.

The V gene is TRBV6-6, the J gene TRBJ2-2; tentatively, D is TRBD1 (7 bases). This CDR3 has 15 residues. V was cut by 6 bases and J by 1 base, with 12 bases left in between. The germline V gene encodes CDR1 MNHNY and CDR2 SVGAGI (reference sequence). CDR3 nucleotide sequence: TGTGCCAGCAGGGAGGGGGCCTTGAACACCGGGGAGCTGTTTTTT. This translates into CASREGALNTGELFF.

The sample holds one count of this clone. This chain connects TRBV30 to TRBJ2-1, with 8 nucleotides matching TRBD1. Germline CDR1 reads GTSNPN; CDR2 reads SVGIG (reference sequence). The CDR3 has 13 residues. Trimming took 4 bases from V and 5 from J; bases not matched to a gene: 4. The CDR3 loop is CAWNRGIDNEQFF. The CDR3 nucleotides are TGTGCCTGGAACAGGGGGATCGACAATGAGCAGTTCTTC.

The chain has TRBV6-4 and TRBJ2-7, with 11 positions matching TRBD2. CDR3 length equals 19 residues. Germline CDR1 reads MRHNA; CDR2 reads SNTAGT. The ends lost 11 bases at V and 5 bases at J; junction bases unmatched: 26. The CDR3 DNA reads as TGTGCCCACCCTCGTAGCGCGAGCTGGGATAGCGGGGGGGCCGACGAGCAGTACTTC. Amino acids: CAHPRSASWDSGGADEQYF.

This chain uses TRBV19 with TRBJ1-5; 7 bases align to TRBD1. The CDR3 contains 15 residues. V lost 4 bases and J lost 3; bases outside the gene matches: 6. From germline, CDR1 is LNHDA and CDR2 SQIVND (reference sequence). CDR3 in amino acids: CASSRGTEINQPQHF. CDR3 nucleotides: TGTGCCAGTAGTAGGGGGACAGAGATCAATCAGCCCCAGCATTTT.